The sequence of this TCR beta chain was determined in a study of multiple sclerosis patients with progressive multifocal leukoencephalopathy. Study-level results: Less diverse TRB repertoires were suggested in most PML patients.

V lost 0 bases to trimming and J lost 1 base, with 9 bases between them. Germline CDR1 reads LGHNT; CDR2 reads FRNRAP. The CDR3 consists of 15 residues. Time point given: time of PML onset. This was a survey-level run. Assay used: immunoSEQ multiplex PCR; TCRdb lists only in-frame clones, some missing. The sample lists approximately 30,000 clones, about nine tenths occurring once. Points on this clone: The antigen is undetermined.

Sequences were derived from PBMCs, sampled from a patient treated with natalizumab. The chain carries TRBV12-5 and TRBJ1-1; D is unclear. The TCR sequence derives from a woman aged 35 to 49 with progressive multifocal leukoencephalopathy. CDR3 residues: CASGLVQSGNTEAFF. The CDR3 bases are TGTGCTAGTGGTTTGGTACAAAGCGGGAACACTGAAGCTTTCTTT.